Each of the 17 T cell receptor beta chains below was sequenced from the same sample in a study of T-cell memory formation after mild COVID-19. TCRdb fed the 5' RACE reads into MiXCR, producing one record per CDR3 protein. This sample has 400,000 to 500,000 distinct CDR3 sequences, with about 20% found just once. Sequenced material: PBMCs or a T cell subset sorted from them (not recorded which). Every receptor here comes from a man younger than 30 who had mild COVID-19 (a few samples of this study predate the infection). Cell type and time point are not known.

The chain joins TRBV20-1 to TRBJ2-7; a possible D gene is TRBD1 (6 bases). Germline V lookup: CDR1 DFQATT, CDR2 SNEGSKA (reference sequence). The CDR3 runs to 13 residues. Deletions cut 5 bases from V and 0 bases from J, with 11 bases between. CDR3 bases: TGCAGTGCTCTCGACAGGAGCTCCTACGAGCAGTACGTC. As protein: CSALDRSSYEQYV.

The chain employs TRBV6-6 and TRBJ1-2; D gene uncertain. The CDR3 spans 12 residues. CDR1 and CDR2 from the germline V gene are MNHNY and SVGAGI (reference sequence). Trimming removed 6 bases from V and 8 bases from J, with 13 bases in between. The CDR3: CASSNGREGYTF. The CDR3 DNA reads TGTGCCAGCAGCAACGGACGAGAGGGCTACACCTTC.

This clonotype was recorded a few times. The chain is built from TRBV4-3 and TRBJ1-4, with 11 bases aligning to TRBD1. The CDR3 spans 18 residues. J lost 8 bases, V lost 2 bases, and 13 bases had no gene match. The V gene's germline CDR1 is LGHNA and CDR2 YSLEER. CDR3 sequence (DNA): TGCGCCAGCAGCCAAAACTACCGGACAGGGGGCGTGCAGGAAAAACTGTTTTTT. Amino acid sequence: CASSQNYRTGGVQEKLFF.

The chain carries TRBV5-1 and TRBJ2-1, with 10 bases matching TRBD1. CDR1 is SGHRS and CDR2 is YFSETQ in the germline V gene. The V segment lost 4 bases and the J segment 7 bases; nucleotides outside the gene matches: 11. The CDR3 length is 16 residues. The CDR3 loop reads CASSTKAGTGDNEQFF. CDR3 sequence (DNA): TGCGCCAGCAGCACGAAAGCCGGGACAGGGGATAATGAGCAGTTCTTC.

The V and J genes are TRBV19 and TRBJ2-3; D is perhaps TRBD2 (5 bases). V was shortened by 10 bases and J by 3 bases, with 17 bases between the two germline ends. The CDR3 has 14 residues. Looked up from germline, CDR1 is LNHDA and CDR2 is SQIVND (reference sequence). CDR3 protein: CATRSPGETDTQYF. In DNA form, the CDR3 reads TGTGCCACAAGGAGCCCCGGGGAGACAGATACGCAGTATTTT.

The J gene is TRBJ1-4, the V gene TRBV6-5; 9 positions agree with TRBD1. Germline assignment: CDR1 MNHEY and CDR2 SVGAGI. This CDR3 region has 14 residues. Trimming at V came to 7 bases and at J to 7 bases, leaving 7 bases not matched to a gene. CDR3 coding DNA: TGTGCCAGCACCACGACAGGGGGAGGTGAAAAACTGTTTTTT. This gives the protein CASTTTGGGEKLFF.

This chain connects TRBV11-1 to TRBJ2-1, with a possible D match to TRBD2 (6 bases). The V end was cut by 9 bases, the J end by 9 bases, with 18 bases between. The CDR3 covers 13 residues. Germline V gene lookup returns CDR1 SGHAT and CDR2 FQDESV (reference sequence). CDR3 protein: CASHPTAGLEQFF. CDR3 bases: TGTGCCAGTCATCCGACCGCGGGGCTTGAGCAGTTCTTC. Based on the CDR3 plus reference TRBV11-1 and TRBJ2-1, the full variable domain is EAEVAQSPRYKITEKSQAVAFWCDPISGHATLYWYRQILGQGPELLVQFQDESVVDDSQLPKDRFSAERLKGVDSTLKIQPAELGDSAMYLCASHPTAGLEQFFGPGTRLTVL.

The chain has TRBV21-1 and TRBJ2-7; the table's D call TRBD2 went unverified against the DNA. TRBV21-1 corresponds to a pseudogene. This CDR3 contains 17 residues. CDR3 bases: TGTGCCAGCAGCGCCCCCGTGGGGCGGGGGGGCCCCAAAGAGCAGTACGTC. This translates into CASSAPVGRGGPKEQYV.

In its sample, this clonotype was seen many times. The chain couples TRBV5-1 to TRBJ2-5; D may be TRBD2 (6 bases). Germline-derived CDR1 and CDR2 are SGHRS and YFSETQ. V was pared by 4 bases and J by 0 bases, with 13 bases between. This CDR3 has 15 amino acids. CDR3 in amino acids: CASSTNRDYQETQYF. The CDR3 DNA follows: TGCGCCAGCAGCACTAACCGGGACTACCAAGAGACCCAGTACTTC. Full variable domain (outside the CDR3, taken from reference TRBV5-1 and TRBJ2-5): KAGVTQTPRYLIKTRGQQVTLSCSPISGHRSVSWYQQTPGQGLQFLFEYFSETQRNKGNFPGRFSGRQFSNSRSEMNVSTLELGDSALYLCASSTNRDYQETQYFGPGTRLLVL.

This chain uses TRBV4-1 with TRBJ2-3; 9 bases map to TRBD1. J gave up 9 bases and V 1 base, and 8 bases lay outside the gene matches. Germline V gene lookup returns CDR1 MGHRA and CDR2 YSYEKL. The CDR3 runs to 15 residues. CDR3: CASSQGGTGQGTQYF. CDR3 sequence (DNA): TGCGCCAGCAGCCAAGGGGGGACAGGGCAAGGGACGCAGTATTTT.

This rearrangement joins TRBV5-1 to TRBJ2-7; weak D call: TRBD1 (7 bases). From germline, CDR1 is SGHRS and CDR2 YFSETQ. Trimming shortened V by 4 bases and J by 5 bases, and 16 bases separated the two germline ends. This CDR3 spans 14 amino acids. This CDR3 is CASSAGQRADEQYF. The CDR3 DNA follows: TGCGCCAGCAGCGCGGGACAGCGGGCGGACGAGCAGTACTTC. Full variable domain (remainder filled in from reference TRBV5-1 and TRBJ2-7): KAGVTQTPRYLIKTRGQQVTLSCSPISGHRSVSWYQQTPGQGLQFLFEYFSETQRNKGNFPGRFSGRQFSNSRSEMNVSTLELGDSALYLCASSAGQRADEQYFGPGTRLTVT.

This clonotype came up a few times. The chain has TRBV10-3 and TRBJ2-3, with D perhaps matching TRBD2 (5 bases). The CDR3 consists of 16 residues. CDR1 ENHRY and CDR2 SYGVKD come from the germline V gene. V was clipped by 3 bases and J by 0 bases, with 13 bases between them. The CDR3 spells CAISEVRSGSTDTQYF. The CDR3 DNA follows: TGTGCCATCAGTGAAGTTAGGAGCGGTAGCACAGATACGCAGTATTTT.

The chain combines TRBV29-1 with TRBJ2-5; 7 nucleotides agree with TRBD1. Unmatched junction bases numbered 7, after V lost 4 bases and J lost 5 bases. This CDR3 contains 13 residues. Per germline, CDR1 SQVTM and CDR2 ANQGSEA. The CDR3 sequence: CSVAQGMRETQYF. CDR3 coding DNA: TGCAGCGTTGCACAGGGGATGCGGGAGACCCAGTACTTC.

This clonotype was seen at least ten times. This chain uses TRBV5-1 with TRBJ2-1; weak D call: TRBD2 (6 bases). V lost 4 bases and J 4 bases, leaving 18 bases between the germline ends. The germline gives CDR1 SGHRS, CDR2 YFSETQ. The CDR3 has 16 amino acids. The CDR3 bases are TGCGCCAGCAGCCCGGGACTCCACTCGTTGTACAATGAGCAGTTCTTC. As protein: CASSPGLHSLYNEQFF.

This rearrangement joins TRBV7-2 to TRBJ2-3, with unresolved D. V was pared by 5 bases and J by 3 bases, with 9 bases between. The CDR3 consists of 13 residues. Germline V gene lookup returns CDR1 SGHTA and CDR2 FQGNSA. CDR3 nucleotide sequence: TGTGCCAGCAGCGCCCCCCCAACAGATACGCAGTATTTT. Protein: CASSAPPTDTQYF. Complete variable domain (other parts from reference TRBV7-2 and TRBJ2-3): GAGVSQSPSNKVTEKGKDVELRCDPISGHTALYWYRQSLGQGLEFLIYFQGNSAPDKSGLPSDRFSAERTGGSVSTLTIQRTQQEDSAVYLCASSAPPTDTQYFGPGTRLTVL.

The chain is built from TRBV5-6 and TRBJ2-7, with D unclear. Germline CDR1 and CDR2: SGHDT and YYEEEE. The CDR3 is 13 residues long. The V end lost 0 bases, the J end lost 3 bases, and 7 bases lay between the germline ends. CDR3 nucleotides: TGTGCCAGCAGCTTGGCTCACCACTACGAGCAGTACTTC. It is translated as CASSLAHHYEQYF.

The CDR3 DNA is TGTGCCAGCAGCTTATTAGTGACAGACAGGAATACGCAGTATTTT. It yields the protein CASSLLVTDRNTQYF. The V and J genes are TRBV7-9 and TRBJ2-3; TRBD1 is a possible D gene (6 bases). V was cut by 2 bases and J by 7 bases, with 16 bases left in between. Germline assignment: CDR1 SEHNR and CDR2 FQNEAQ (reference sequence). The CDR3 has 15 amino acids.